This paragraph covers one TCR beta chain sequence. This entry comes from a study of CD8+ T cells in alopecia areata. Study context: Treatment of the treated patients consisted of oral tofacitinib, 5 to 10 mg twice daily.

Sequencing relied on a cDNA template that was reverse transcribed from extracted RNA. Profiled with immunoSEQ multiplex PCR; TCRdb holds only in-frame clones, not every one. The sample has 120,000 or so clones, around 60% seen once. This CDR3 has 15 residues. Trimming cost V 0 bases and J 1 base, with 9 bases left between them. Per the germline V gene, CDR1 is MNHEY and CDR2 is SVGAGI. V and J are TRBV6-5 and TRBJ1-1; D not resolved. This sequence originates from a human donor with alopecia areata. This material consisted of CD4+ T cells sorted from blood, taken at week 0. CDR3 sequence: CASSYSASPNTEAFF. DNA of the CDR3: TGTGCCAGCAGTTACTCTGCCAGCCCGAACACTGAAGCTTTCTTT.